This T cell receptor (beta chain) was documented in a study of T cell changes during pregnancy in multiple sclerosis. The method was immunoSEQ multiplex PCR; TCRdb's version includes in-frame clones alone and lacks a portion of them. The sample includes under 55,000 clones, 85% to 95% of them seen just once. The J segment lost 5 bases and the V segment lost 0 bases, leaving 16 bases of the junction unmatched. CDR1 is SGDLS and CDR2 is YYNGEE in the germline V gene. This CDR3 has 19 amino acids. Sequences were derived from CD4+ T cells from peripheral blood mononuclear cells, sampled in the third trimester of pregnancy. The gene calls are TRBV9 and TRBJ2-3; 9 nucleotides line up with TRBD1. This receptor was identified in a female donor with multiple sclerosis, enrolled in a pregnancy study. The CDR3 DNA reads TGTGCCAGCAGCGTAGTTCAAGGCGGGGGACAGGGTGTGCAAGATACGCAGTATTTT. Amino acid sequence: CASSVVQGGGQGVQDTQYF.